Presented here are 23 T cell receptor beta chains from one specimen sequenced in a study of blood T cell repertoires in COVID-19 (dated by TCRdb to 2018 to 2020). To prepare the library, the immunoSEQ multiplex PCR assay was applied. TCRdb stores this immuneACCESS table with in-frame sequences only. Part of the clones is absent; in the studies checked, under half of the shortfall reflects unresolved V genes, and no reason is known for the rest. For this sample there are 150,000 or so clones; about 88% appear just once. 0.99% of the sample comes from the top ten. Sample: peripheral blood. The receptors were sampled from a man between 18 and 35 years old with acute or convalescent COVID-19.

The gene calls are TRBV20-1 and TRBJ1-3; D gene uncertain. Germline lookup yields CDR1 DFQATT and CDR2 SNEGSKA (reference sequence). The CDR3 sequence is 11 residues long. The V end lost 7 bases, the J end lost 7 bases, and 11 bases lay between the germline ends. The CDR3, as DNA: TGCAGTGGGTACATAACGAACACCATATATTTT. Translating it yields CSGYITNTIYF.

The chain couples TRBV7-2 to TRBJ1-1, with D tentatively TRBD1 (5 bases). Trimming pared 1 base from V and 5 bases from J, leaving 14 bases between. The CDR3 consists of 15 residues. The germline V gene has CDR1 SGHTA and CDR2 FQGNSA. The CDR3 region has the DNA TGTGCCAGCAGCTTAGGTATCCAGGGTAGAACTGAAGCTTTCTTT. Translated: CASSLGIQGRTEAFF.

The CDR3 is CASSSQGLYGYTF. DNA of the CDR3: TGTGCCAGCAGTTCACAGGGCCTCTACGGCTACACCTTC. J is TRBJ1-2 and V is TRBV12-3 or TRBV12-4; possible D gene TRBD1, 6 bases. CDR3 length equals 13 residues. V gave up 4 bases and J gave up 8 bases, with 14 bases separating them.

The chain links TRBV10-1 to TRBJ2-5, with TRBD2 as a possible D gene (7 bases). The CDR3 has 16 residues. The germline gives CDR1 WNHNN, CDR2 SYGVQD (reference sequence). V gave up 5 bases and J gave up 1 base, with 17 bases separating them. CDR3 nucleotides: TGCGCCAGCAGTCGAGGCGTGGGGGGGCTCCAAGAGACCCAGTACTTC. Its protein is CASSRGVGGLQETQYF.

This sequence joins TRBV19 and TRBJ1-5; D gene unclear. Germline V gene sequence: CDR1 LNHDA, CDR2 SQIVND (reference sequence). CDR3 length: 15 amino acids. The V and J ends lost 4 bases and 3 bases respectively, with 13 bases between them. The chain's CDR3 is CASSNTEQYNQPQHF. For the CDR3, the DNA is TGTGCCAGTAGTAACACAGAACAATACAATCAGCCCCAGCATTTT.

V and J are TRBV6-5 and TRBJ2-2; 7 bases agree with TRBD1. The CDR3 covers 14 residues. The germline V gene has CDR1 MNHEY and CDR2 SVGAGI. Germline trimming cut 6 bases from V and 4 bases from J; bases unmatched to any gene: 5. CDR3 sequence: CASSPGTATGELFF. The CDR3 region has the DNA TGTGCCAGCAGCCCCGGGACAGCCACCGGGGAGCTGTTTTTT.

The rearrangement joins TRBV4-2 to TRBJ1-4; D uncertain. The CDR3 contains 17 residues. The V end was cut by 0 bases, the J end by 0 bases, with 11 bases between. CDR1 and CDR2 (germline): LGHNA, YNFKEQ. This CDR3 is CASSQDQTTATNEKLFF. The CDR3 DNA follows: TGTGCCAGCAGCCAAGATCAGACAACTGCAACTAATGAAAAACTGTTTTTT.

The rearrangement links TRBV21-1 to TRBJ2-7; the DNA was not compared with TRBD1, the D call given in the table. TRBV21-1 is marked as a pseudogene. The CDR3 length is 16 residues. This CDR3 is CASSKTCQGTSYEQYV. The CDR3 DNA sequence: TGTGCCAGCAGCAAAACCTGCCAGGGGACGTCCTACGAGCAGTACGTC.

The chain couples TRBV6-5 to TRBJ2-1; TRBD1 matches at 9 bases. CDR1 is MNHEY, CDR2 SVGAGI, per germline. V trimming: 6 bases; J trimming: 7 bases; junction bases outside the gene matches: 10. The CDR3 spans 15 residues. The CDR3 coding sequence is TGTGCCAGCAGGCCGGTACAGGGGGCAGGGAATGAGCAGTTCTTC. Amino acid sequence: CASRPVQGAGNEQFF.

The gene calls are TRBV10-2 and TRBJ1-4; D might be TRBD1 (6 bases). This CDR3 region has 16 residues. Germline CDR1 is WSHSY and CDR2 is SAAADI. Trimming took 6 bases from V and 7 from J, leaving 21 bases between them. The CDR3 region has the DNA TGCGCCAGCAGCGCGTACGTAGGCAGGGGCGGTGAAAAACTGTTTTTT. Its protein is CASSAYVGRGGEKLFF.

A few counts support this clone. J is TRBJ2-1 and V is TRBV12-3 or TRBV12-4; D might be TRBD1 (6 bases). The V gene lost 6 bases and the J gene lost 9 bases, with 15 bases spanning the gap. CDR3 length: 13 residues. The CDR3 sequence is CASSRTASGEQFF. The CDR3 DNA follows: TGTGCCAGCAGCCGGACAGCGTCGGGTGAGCAGTTCTTC.

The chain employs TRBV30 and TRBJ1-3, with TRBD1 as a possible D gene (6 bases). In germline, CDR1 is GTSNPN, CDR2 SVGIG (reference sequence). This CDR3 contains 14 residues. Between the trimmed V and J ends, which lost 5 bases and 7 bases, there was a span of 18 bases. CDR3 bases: TGTGCCTGGGCCGGGGGGGGGCGGACGAACACCATATATTTT. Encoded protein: CAWAGGGRTNTIYF.

CDR3 region: CAWTTTTAMQETQYF. In DNA form, the CDR3 reads TGTGCCTGGACAACTACTACCGCAATGCAAGAGACCCAGTACTTC. The chain couples TRBV30 to TRBJ2-5; D unclear. The CDR3 consists of 15 residues. From germline, CDR1 is GTSNPN and CDR2 SVGIG (reference sequence). The V end lost 4 bases, the J end lost 2 bases, and 17 bases lay between the germline ends.

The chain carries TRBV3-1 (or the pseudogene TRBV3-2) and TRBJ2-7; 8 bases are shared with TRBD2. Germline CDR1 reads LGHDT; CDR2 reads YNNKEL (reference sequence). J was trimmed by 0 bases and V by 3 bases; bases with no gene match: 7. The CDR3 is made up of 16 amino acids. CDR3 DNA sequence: TGTGCCAGCAGCCACCGGGGGGGGGTCGGCTCCTACGAGCAGTACGTC. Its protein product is CASSHRGGVGSYEQYV.

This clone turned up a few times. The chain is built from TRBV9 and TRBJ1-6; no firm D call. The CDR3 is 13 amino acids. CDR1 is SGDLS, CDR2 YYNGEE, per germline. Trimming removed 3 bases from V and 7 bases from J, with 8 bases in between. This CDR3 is CASSEQLNSPLHF. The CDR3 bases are TGTGCCAGCAGCGAGCAACTAAATTCACCCCTCCACTTT.

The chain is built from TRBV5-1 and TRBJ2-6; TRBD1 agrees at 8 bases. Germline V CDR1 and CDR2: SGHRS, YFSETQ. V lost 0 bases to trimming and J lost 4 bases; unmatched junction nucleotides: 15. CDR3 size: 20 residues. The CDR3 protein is CASSLGRTGFFRWGANVLTF. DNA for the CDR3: TGCGCCAGCAGCTTGGGCCGGACAGGGTTTTTTCGTTGGGGGGCCAACGTCCTGACTTTC.

CDR3 loop: CASRGTGGVSNQPQHF. The CDR3, as DNA: TGTGCCAGCAGGGGGACAGGGGGGGTAAGCAATCAGCCCCAGCATTTT. The V and J genes are TRBV2 and TRBJ1-5, with 11 bases fitting TRBD1. Germline V gene lookup returns CDR1 SNHLY and CDR2 FYNNEI. CDR3 length equals 16 residues. V was pared by 6 bases and J by 1 base, with 5 bases of the junction left unmatched.

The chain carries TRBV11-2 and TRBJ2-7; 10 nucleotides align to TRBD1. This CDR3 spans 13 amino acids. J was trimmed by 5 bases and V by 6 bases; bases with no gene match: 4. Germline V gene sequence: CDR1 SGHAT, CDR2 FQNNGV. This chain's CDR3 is CASRGQGLNEQYF. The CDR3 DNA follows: TGTGCCAGCAGGGGACAGGGGCTCAACGAGCAGTACTTC.

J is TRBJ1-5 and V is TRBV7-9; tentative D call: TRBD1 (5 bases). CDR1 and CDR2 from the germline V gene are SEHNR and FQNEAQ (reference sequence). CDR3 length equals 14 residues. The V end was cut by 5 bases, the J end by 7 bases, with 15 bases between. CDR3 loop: CASSKGFVGQPQHF. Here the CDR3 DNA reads TGTGCCAGCAGCAAGGGGTTTGTGGGGCAGCCCCAGCATTTT.

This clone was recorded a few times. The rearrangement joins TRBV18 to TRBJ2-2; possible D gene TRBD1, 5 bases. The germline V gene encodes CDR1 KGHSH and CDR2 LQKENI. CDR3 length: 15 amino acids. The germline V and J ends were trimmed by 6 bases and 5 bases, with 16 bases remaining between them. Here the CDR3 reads CASSLLARGTGELFF. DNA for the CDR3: TGTGCCAGCTCCCTTCTGGCAAGGGGTACCGGGGAGCTGTTTTTT.

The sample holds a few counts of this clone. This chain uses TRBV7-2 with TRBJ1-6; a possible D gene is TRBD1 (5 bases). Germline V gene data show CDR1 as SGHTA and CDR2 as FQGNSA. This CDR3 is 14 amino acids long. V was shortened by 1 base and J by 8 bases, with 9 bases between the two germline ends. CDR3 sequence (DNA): TGTGCCAGCAGCTTAGGACAGAATGATTCACCCCTCCACTTT. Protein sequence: CASSLGQNDSPLHF.

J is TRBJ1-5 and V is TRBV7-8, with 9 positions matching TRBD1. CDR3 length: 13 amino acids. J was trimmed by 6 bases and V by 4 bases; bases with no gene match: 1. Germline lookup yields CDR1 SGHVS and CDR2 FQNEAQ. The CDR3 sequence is CASSWDRAQPQHF. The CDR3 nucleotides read TGTGCCAGCAGCTGGGACAGGGCTCAGCCCCAGCATTTT.

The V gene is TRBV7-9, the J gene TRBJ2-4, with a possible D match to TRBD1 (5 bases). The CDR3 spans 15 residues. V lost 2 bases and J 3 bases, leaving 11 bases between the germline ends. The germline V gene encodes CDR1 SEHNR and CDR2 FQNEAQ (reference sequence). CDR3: CASSLTVGDKNIQYF. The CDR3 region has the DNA TGTGCCAGCAGCTTAACGGTAGGGGACAAAAACATTCAGTACTTC.